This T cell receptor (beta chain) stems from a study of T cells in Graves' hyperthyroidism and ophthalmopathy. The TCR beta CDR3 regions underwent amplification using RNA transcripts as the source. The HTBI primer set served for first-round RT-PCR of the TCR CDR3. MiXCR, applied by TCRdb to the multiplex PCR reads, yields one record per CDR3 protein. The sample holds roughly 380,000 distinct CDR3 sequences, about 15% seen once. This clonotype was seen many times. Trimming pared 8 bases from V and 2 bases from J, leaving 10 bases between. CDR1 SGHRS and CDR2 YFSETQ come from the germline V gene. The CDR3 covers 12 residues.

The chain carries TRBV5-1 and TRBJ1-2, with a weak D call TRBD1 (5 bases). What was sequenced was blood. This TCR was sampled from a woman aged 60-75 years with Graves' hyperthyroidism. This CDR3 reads CASSTDNYGYTF. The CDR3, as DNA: TGCGCCAGTTCGACAGACAACTATGGCTACACCTTC.